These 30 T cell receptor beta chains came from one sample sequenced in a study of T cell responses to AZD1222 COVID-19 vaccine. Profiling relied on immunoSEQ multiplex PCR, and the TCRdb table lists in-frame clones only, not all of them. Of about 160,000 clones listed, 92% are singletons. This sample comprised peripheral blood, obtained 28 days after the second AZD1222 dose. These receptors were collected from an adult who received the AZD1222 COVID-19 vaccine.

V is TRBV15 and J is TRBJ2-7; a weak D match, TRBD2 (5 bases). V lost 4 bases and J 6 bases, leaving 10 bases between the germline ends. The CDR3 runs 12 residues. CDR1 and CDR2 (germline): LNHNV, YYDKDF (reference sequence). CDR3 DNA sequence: TGTGCCACCAGCAACCGTGAGGGCGAGCAGTACTTC. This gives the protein CATSNREGEQYF.

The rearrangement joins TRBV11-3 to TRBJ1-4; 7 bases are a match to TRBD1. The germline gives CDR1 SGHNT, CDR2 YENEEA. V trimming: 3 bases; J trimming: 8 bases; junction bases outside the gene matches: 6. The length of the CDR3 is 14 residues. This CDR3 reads CASSFRGDIEKLFF. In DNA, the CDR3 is TGTGCCAGCAGCTTCAGGGGGGACATAGAAAAACTGTTTTTT.

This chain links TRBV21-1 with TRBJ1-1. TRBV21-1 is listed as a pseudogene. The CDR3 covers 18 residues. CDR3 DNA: TGTGCCAGCAGCAAAGCGCACCCGGGGCGGAAGAAGAACACTGAAGCTTTCTTT. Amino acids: CASSKAHPGRKKNTEAFF.

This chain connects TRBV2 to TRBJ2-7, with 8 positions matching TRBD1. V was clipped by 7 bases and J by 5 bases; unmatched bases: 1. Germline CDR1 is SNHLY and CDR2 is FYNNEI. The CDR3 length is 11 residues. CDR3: CASNRGNEQYF. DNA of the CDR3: TGTGCCAGCAACAGGGGGAACGAGCAGTACTTC. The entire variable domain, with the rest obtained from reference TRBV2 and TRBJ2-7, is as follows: EPEVTQTPSHQVTQMGQEVILRCVPISNHLYFYWYRQILGQKVEFLVSFYNNEISEKSEIFDDQFSVERPDGSNFTLKIRSTKLEDSAMYFCASNRGNEQYFGPGTRLTVT.

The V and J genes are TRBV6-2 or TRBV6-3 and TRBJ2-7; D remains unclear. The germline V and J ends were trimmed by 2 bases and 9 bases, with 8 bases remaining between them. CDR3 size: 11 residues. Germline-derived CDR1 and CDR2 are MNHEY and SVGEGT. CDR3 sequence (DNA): TGTGCCAGCAGTTACCCCTATGCGCAGTACTTC. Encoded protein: CASSYPYAQYF.

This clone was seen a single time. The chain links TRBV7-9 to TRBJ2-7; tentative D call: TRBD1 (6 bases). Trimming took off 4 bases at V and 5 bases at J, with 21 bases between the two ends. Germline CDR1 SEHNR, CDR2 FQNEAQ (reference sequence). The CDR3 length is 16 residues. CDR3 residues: CASSSLVDEGVNEQYF. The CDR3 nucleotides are TGTGCCAGCAGCTCGTTGGTGGATGAGGGGGTGAACGAGCAGTACTTC.

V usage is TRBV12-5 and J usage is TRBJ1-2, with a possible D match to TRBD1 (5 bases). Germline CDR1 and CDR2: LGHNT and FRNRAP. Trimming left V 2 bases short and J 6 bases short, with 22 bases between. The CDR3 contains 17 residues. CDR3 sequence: CASGLSTPGTGRDGYTF. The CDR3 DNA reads TGTGCTAGTGGTTTGTCGACCCCCGGGACTGGAAGAGATGGCTACACCTTC.

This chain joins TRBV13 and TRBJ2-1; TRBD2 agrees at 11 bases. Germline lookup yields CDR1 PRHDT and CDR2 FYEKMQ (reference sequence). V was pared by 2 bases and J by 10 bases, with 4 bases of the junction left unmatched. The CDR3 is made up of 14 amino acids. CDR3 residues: CASSLPGLAEEQFF. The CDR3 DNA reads TGTGCCAGCAGCTTACCGGGACTAGCGGAAGAGCAGTTCTTC.

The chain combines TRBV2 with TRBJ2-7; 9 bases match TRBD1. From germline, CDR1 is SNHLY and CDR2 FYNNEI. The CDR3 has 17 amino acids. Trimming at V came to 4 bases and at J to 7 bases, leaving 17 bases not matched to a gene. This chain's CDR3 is CASSGLTAGTGPREQYF. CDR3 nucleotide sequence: TGTGCCAGCAGTGGCTTGACCGCCGGGACAGGGCCGAGGGAGCAGTACTTC. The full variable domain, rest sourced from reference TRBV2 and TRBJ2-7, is EPEVTQTPSHQVTQMGQEVILRCVPISNHLYFYWYRQILGQKVEFLVSFYNNEISEKSEIFDDQFSVERPDGSNFTLKIRSTKLEDSAMYFCASSGLTAGTGPREQYFGPGTRLTVT.

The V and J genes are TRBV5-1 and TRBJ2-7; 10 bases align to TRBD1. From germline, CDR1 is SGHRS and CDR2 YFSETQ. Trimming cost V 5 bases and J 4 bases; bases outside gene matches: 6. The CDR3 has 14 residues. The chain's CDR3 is CASSTGQGGYEQYF. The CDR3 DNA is TGCGCCAGCAGTACCGGACAGGGGGGTTACGAGCAGTACTTC.

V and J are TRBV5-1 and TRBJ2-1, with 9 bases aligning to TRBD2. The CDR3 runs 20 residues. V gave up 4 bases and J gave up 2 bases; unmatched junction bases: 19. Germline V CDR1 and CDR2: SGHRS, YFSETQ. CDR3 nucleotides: TGCGCCAGCAGCCCGTGGCGTGGGCTAGCGGGACGTGGGGCCTACAATGAGCAGTTCTTC. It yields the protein CASSPWRGLAGRGAYNEQFF.

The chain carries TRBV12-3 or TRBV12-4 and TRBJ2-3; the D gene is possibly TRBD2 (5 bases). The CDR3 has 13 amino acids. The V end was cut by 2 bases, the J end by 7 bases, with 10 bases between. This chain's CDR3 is CASSLLGENTQYF. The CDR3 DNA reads TGTGCCAGCAGTTTACTGGGAGAGAATACGCAGTATTTT.

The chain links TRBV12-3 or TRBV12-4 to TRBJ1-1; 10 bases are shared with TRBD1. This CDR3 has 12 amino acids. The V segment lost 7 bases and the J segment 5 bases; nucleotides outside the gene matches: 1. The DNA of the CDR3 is TGTGCCAGCATGGGACAGGGGACTGAAGCTTTCTTT. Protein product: CASMGQGTEAFF.

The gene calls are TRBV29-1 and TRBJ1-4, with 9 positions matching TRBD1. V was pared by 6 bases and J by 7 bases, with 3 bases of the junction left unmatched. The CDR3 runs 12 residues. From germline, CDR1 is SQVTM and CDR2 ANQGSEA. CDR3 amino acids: CSVGQGGEKLFF. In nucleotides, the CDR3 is TGCAGCGTGGGACAGGGTGGTGAAAAACTGTTTTTT.

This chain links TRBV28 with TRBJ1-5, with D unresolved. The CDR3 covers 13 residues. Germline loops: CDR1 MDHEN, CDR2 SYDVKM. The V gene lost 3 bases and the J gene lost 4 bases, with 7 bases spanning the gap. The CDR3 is CASSFYRNQPQHF. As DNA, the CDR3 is TGTGCCAGCAGTTTTTATCGTAATCAGCCCCAGCATTTT.

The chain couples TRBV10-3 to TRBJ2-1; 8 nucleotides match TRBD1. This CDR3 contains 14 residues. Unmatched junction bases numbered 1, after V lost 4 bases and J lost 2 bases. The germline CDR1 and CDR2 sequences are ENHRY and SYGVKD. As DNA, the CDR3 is TGTGCCATCAGTGGGACAGGGACCTACAATGAGCAGTTCTTC. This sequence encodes CAISGTGTYNEQFF.

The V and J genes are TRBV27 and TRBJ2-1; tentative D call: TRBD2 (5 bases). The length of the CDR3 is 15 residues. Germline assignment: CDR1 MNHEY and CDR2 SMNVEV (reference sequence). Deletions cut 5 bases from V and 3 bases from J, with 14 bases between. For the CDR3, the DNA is TGTGCCAGCAGTCCAACTAGAAGCTTCTACAATGAGCAGTTCTTC. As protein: CASSPTRSFYNEQFF.

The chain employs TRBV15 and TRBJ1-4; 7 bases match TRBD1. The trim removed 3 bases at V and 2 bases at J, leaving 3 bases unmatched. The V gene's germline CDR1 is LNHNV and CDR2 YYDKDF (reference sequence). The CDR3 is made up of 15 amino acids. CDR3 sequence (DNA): TGTGCCACCAGCAGGACAGGGAGGACTAATGAAAAACTGTTTTTT. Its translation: CATSRTGRTNEKLFF.

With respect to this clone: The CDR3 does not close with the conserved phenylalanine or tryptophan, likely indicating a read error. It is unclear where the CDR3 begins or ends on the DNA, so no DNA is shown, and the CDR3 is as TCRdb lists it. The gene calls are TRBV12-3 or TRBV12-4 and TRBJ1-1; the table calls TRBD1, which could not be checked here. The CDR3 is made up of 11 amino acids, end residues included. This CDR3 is CASSLRDRVMV.

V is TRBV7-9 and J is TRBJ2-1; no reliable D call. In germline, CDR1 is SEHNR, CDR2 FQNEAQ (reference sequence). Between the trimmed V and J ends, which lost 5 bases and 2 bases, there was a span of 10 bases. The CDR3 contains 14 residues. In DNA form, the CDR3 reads TGTGCCAGCAGCCCCCTAGGGACCTACAATGAGCAGTTCTTC. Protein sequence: CASSPLGTYNEQFF.

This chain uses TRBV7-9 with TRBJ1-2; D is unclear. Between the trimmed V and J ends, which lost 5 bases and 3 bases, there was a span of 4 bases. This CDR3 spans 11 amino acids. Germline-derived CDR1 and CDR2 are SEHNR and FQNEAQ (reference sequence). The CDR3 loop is CASSPDYGYTF. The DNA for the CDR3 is TGTGCCAGCAGCCCCGACTATGGCTACACCTTC.

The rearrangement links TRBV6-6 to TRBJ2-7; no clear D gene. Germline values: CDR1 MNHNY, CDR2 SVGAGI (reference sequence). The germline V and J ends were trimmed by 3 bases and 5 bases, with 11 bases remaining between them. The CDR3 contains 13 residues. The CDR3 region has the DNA TGTGCCAGCAGTTATGCCCCTTTCGACGAGCAGTACTTC. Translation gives CASSYAPFDEQYF.

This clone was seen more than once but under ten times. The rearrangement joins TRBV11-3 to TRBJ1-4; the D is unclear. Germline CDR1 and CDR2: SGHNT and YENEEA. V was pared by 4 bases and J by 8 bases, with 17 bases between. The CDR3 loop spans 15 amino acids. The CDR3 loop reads CASSSPADGREKLFF. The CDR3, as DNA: TGTGCCAGCAGCTCGCCCGCGGATGGGCGAGAAAAACTGTTTTTT.

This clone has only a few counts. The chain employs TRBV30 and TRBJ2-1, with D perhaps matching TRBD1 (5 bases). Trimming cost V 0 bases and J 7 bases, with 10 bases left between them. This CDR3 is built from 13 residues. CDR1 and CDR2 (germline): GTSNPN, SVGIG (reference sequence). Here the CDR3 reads CAWSVGQGNEQFF. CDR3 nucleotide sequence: TGTGCCTGGAGTGTGGGTCAGGGAAATGAGCAGTTCTTC. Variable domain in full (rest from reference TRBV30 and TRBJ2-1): SQTIHQWPATLVQPVGSPLSLECTVEGTSNPNLYWYRQAAGRGLQLLFYSVGIGQISSEVPQNLSASRPQDRQFILSSKKLLLSDSGFYLCAWSVGQGNEQFFGPGTRLTVL.

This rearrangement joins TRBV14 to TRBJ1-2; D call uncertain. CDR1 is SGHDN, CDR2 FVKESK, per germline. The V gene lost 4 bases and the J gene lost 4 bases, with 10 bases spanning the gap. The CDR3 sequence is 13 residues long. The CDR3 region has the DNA TGTGCCAGCAGCCCTCGACGGAGCTATGGCTACACCTTC. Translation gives CASSPRRSYGYTF.

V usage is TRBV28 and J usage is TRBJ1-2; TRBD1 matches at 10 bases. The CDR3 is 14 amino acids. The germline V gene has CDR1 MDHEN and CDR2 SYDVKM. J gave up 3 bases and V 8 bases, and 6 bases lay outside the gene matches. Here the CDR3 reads CASSRDRGDYGYTF. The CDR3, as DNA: TGTGCCAGCTCAAGGGACAGGGGCGACTATGGCTACACCTTC.

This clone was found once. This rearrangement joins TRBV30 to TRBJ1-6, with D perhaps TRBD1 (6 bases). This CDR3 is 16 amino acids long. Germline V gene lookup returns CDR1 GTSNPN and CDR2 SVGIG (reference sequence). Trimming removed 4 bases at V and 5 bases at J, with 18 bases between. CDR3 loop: CAWTVSGALNNSPLHF. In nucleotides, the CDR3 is TGTGCCTGGACCGTTTCGGGGGCTTTGAATAATTCACCCCTCCACTTT.

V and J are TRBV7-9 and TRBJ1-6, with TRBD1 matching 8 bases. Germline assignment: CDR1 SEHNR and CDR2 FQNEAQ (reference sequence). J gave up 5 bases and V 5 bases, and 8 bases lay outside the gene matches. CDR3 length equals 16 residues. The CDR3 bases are TGTGCCAGCAGCCCACACCCGGACAGGGATAATTCACCCCTCCACTTT. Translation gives CASSPHPDRDNSPLHF.

CDR3 residues: CASSGSEQGWGETQYF. Here the CDR3 DNA reads TGTGCCAGCAGCGGATCGGAACAGGGGTGGGGTGAGACCCAGTACTTC. The rearrangement uses TRBV9 and TRBJ2-5; 7 bases match TRBD1. The V and J ends lost 3 bases and 5 bases, in that order; junction bases with no gene match: 13. The CDR3 loop spans 16 amino acids. From germline, CDR1 is SGDLS and CDR2 YYNGEE.

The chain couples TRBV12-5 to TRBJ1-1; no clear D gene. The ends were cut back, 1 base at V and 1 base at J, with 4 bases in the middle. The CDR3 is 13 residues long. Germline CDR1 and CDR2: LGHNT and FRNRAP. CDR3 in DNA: TGTGCTAGTGGTTTGGACGGGAACACTGAAGCTTTCTTT. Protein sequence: CASGLDGNTEAFF.